The 31 T cell receptor beta chains listed next were all sequenced from one sample in a study of T cells in Graves' hyperthyroidism and ophthalmopathy. Amplified regions were TCR beta CDR3 sequences from RNA transcripts. The primer set for the first-round RT-PCR of the TCR CDR3 was HTBI. Each CDR3 protein gets one entry after TCRdb re-called the multiplex PCR reads with MiXCR. The table includes hundreds of thousands of distinct CDR3 sequences, approximately 19% detected once. What was sequenced was blood. All receptors derive from a man aged 50 to 60 with Graves' ophthalmopathy.

This clonotype was counted many times. The V and J genes are TRBV30 and TRBJ2-5; D uncertain. The ends were cut back, 0 bases at V and 5 bases at J, with 10 bases in the middle. The CDR3 has 13 residues. Germline V gives CDR1 GTSNPN, CDR2 SVGIG (reference sequence). CDR3 DNA: TGTGCCTGGAGTGTTTTTTATGGGGAGACCCAGTACTTC. Encoded protein: CAWSVFYGETQYF. Based on the CDR3 plus reference TRBV30 and TRBJ2-5, the full variable domain is SQTIHQWPATLVQPVGSPLSLECTVEGTSNPNLYWYRQAAGRGLQLLFYSVGIGQISSEVPQNLSASRPQDRQFILSSKKLLLSDSGFYLCAWSVFYGETQYFGPGTRLLVL.

This clonotype was recorded a few times. This chain links TRBV7-3 with TRBJ2-3; D not resolved. Germline CDR1 is SGHTA and CDR2 is FQGTGA. The CDR3 is 14 amino acids. V lost 5 bases to trimming and J lost 2 bases, with 11 bases between them. In DNA form, the CDR3 reads TGTGCCAGCAGCACCCGAGGATCCACAGATACGCAGTATTTT. This translates into CASSTRGSTDTQYF.

This rearrangement joins TRBV7-9 to TRBJ2-6; possibly TRBD1 for D (6 bases). The CDR3 contains 16 residues. The V gene lost 0 bases and the J gene lost 4 bases, with 10 bases spanning the gap. Germline assignment: CDR1 SEHNR and CDR2 FQNEAQ (reference sequence). The CDR3, as DNA: TGTGCCAGCAGCTTAGCGTTGGGGGCAGGGGCCAACGTCCTGACTTTC. Translated: CASSLALGAGANVLTF.

This chain links TRBV6-1 with TRBJ1-6, with 8 nucleotides matching TRBD1. Unmatched junction bases numbered 9, after V lost 7 bases and J lost 10 bases. CDR1 is MNHNS and CDR2 is SASEGT in the germline V gene. CDR3 length: 14 residues. CDR3 bases: TGTGCCAGCACCCGACAGGGGATGACCTCACCCCTCCACTTT. This encodes CASTRQGMTSPLHF.

This clonotype was counted at least ten times. J is TRBJ2-7 and V is TRBV9; 9 bases line up with TRBD1. Trimming at V came to 4 bases and at J to 3 bases, leaving 8 bases not matched to a gene. This CDR3 spans 15 amino acids. Germline V gene sequence: CDR1 SGDLS, CDR2 YYNGEE. CDR3 DNA: TGTGCCAGCAGCCCTGGGACAGGGTGGATCTACGAGCAGTACTTC. It codes for CASSPGTGWIYEQYF.

The V call is TRBV19, the J call TRBJ2-2; perhaps TRBD2 as D (6 bases). Trimming took 0 bases from V and 6 from J, leaving 14 bases between them. The CDR3 loop spans 16 amino acids. The V gene's germline CDR1 is LNHDA and CDR2 SQIVND (reference sequence). This CDR3 is CASSIDLMGGPGELFF. CDR3 sequence (DNA): TGTGCCAGTAGTATAGATCTCATGGGGGGACCCGGGGAGCTGTTTTTT.

This clonotype was picked up one time. The genes are TRBV12-3 or TRBV12-4 and TRBJ1-1; D uncertain. The CDR3 has 14 residues. V lost 3 bases and J 0 bases, leaving 8 bases between the germline ends. This CDR3 is CASSLELLNTEAFF. DNA of the CDR3: TGTGCCAGCAGTTTGGAGCTCCTGAACACTGAAGCTTTCTTT.

In this sample, this clonotype turned up many times. The chain combines TRBV20-1 with TRBJ2-7; D is ambiguous. The germline CDR1 and CDR2 sequences are DFQATT and SNEGSKA (reference sequence). V was shortened by 3 bases and J by 4 bases, with 7 bases between the two germline ends. The CDR3 has 11 amino acids. CDR3 protein: CSASAGYEQYF. CDR3 bases: TGCAGTGCTAGCGCCGGGTACGAGCAGTACTTC.

The chain is built from TRBV27 and TRBJ2-3; 9 positions agree with TRBD1. With V trimmed by 3 bases and J by 4 bases, 2 bases remained unmatched. Germline V lookup: CDR1 MNHEY, CDR2 SMNVEV (reference sequence). CDR3 length: 14 amino acids. This CDR3 reads CASSLTGGSDTQYF. The CDR3 DNA follows: TGTGCCAGCAGTTTGACAGGGGGGTCAGATACGCAGTATTTT.

This clonotype was seen a few times. V and J are TRBV20-1 and TRBJ1-2; the D gene is possibly TRBD1 (5 bases). The V gene's germline CDR1 is DFQATT and CDR2 SNEGSKA (reference sequence). This CDR3 is built from 16 residues. With 2 bases removed from V and 8 bases from J, the gap between germline ends came to 24 bases. Here the CDR3 reads CSARFQGTNSPWGYTF. In nucleotides, the CDR3 is TGCAGTGCTAGATTTCAAGGGACCAACTCCCCCTGGGGCTACACCTTC.

CDR3 bases: TGTGCCAGCAGCCAAGGCCTTCTCCCGAGCGGGAGGGCCTGGGATACGCAGTATTTT. It encodes CASSQGLLPSGRAWDTQYF. The chain links TRBV3-1 to TRBJ2-3; 10 bases are shared with TRBD2. This CDR3 region has 19 residues. Germline V lookup: CDR1 LGHDT, CDR2 YNNKEL (reference sequence). V shed 1 base and J 6 bases; nucleotides not matched to a gene: 16.

This clonotype has ten or more counts. The gene calls are TRBV18 and TRBJ2-5; D ambiguous. Trimming left V 3 bases short and J 4 bases short, with 15 bases between. CDR1 is KGHSH and CDR2 is LQKENI in the germline V gene. The CDR3 is made up of 15 amino acids. Here the CDR3 DNA reads TGTGCCAGCTCACCCAAGGCCTTCGGGCGAGAGACCCAGTACTTC. This sequence encodes CASSPKAFGRETQYF.

This clonotype was recorded at least ten times. The V and J genes are TRBV20-1 and TRBJ1-1; no firm D call. Per the germline V gene, CDR1 is DFQATT and CDR2 is SNEGSKA (reference sequence). The CDR3 consists of 13 residues. The ends were cut back, 6 bases at V and 0 bases at J, with 11 bases in the middle. The CDR3 DNA follows: TGCAGTGCAGCCCGAGAAGTGAACACTGAAGCTTTCTTT. It specifies CSAAREVNTEAFF.

In this sample, this clonotype turned up many times. The chain couples TRBV3-1 to TRBJ1-5; no firm D call. Germline lookup yields CDR1 LGHDT and CDR2 YNNKEL (reference sequence). CDR3 size: 15 residues. V lost 1 base, J lost 4 bases, and 11 bases lay in between. CDR3 region: CASSQAGPRNQPQHF. The CDR3 nucleotides are TGTGCCAGCAGCCAAGCGGGCCCCAGGAATCAGCCCCAGCATTTT.

J is TRBJ1-2 and V is TRBV28; the D gene is possibly TRBD1 (6 bases). The CDR3 has 15 amino acids. Germline CDR1 is MDHEN and CDR2 is SYDVKM. Between the trimmed V and J ends, which lost 6 bases and 4 bases, there was a span of 18 bases. CDR3 in DNA: TGTGCCAGCAGGTTACAACAGGGAGGCCCCTATGGCTACACCTTC. This translates into CASRLQQGGPYGYTF.

There are a few counts of this clonotype. The chain employs TRBV2 and TRBJ2-2; D is undetermined. The length of the CDR3 is 17 residues. CDR1 is SNHLY, CDR2 FYNNEI, per germline. Trimming took 5 bases from V and 1 from J, leaving 17 bases between them. CDR3 amino acids: CASSLRAPTVNTGELFF. The CDR3 DNA reads as TGTGCCAGCAGTTTAAGGGCCCCCACAGTGAACACCGGGGAGCTGTTTTTT.

This clonotype showed up many times. The gene calls are TRBV5-1 and TRBJ2-1; D might be TRBD1 (6 bases). The germline V and J ends were trimmed by 5 bases and 0 bases, with 12 bases remaining between them. This CDR3 is 15 amino acids long. CDR1 and CDR2 (germline): SGHRS, YFSETQ. CDR3 in DNA: TGCGCCAGCAGTGCAGGGGCCCTCTCCTACAATGAGCAGTTCTTC. It translates to CASSAGALSYNEQFF.

This clonotype was seen repeatedly, ten times or more. The chain recombines TRBV5-1 with TRBJ2-1; 11 bases map to TRBD2. Per germline, CDR1 SGHRS and CDR2 YFSETQ. The CDR3 loop spans 14 amino acids. With V trimmed by 5 bases and J by 9 bases, 7 bases remained unmatched. DNA of the CDR3: TGCGCCAGCAGTGAGACTAGCGGGACGACTGAGCAGTTCTTC. It specifies CASSETSGTTEQFF.

This clonotype was recorded many times. The chain links TRBV10-3 to TRBJ1-5; D gene unclear. Per the germline V gene, CDR1 is ENHRY and CDR2 is SYGVKD. Trimming removed 0 bases from V and 0 bases from J, with 9 bases in between. The CDR3 runs to 16 residues. In DNA, the CDR3 is TGTGCCATCAGTGAGTCAGCGGGGAGTAGCAATCAGCCCCAGCATTTT. Translated, it gives CAISESAGSSNQPQHF.

The chain couples TRBV5-1 to TRBJ2-7; 8 bases line up with TRBD2. The trim removed 0 bases at V and 3 bases at J, leaving 2 bases unmatched. CDR1 is SGHRS, CDR2 YFSETQ, per germline. The CDR3 has 14 amino acids. The CDR3 spells CASSLGLAIYEQYF. As DNA, the CDR3 is TGCGCCAGCAGCTTGGGACTAGCGATCTACGAGCAGTACTTC.

This clonotype has more than one count but fewer than ten. V usage is TRBV28 and J usage is TRBJ2-7; no definite D call. Germline CDR1 reads MDHEN; CDR2 reads SYDVKM. The CDR3 spans 14 residues. Trimming removed 8 bases at V and 1 base at J, with 15 bases between. The CDR3 DNA is TGTGCCAGCTTTGAGGACGCTAAGTCCTACGAGCAGTACTTC. Protein sequence: CASFEDAKSYEQYF.

The J gene is TRBJ2-1, the V gene TRBV19; maybe TRBD2 (6 bases). Germline CDR1 reads LNHDA; CDR2 reads SQIVND (reference sequence). The CDR3 extends over 17 amino acids. Trimming took 6 bases from V and 0 from J, leaving 18 bases between them. In DNA, the CDR3 is TGTGCCAGTAGCCCCCGCCGCCTCGGGAGCTCCTACAATGAGCAGTTCTTC. Protein product: CASSPRRLGSSYNEQFF.

The J gene is TRBJ2-3, the V gene TRBV5-8, with D perhaps matching TRBD2 (7 bases). CDR1 and CDR2 from the germline V gene are SGHTS and YDEGEE. The CDR3 consists of 13 residues. With 4 bases removed from V and 2 bases from J, the gap between germline ends came to 8 bases. The CDR3 DNA reads TGTGCCAGCAGCGCGGGGGCCACAGATACGCAGTATTTT. It codes for CASSAGATDTQYF.

The gene calls are TRBV6-1 and TRBJ2-2, with 8 nucleotides matching TRBD1. Germline V gene data show CDR1 as MNHNS and CDR2 as SASEGT. The V gene end was trimmed by 7 bases and the J gene end by 0 bases; junction bases not matched to a gene: 4. The CDR3 contains 15 residues. The CDR3 sequence: CASIPQGANTGELFF. The CDR3 DNA follows: TGTGCCAGCATACCACAGGGGGCGAACACCGGGGAGCTGTTTTTT.

The rearrangement links TRBV5-1 to TRBJ1-1, with TRBD1 identical over 7 bases. CDR3 size: 13 residues. V was clipped by 4 bases and J by 4 bases; unmatched bases: 4. Germline V gene data show CDR1 as SGHRS and CDR2 as YFSETQ. CDR3 protein: CASSPGGTTEAFF. DNA of the CDR3: TGCGCCAGCAGCCCAGGGGGGACCACTGAAGCTTTCTTT.

The chain links TRBV28 to TRBJ1-2; D might be TRBD1 (5 bases). The CDR3 has 13 amino acids. CDR1 and CDR2 (germline): MDHEN, SYDVKM. The CDR3 loop is CASGGGKVYGYTF. CDR3 in DNA: TGTGCGTCCGGGGGGGGGAAGGTCTATGGCTACACCTTC.

This clonotype has more than one count but fewer than ten. This chain links TRBV5-1 with TRBJ1-1; tentatively, D is TRBD1 (5 bases). This CDR3 is built from 13 residues. V lost 2 bases to trimming and J lost 11 bases, with 16 bases between them. Germline CDR1 SGHRS, CDR2 YFSETQ. The CDR3 protein is CASSFRSGMEAFF. The CDR3 nucleotides read TGCGCCAGCAGCTTCCGTTCAGGGATGGAGGCTTTCTTT.

In this sample, this clonotype turned up a few times. The V and J genes are TRBV4-2 and TRBJ1-1, with no clear D. The V gene's germline CDR1 is LGHNA and CDR2 YNFKEQ. V lost 0 bases, J lost 1 base, and 9 bases lay in between. This CDR3 comprises 15 residues. CDR3 sequence reads: CASSQDIVSNTEAFF. For the CDR3, the DNA is TGTGCCAGCAGCCAAGACATAGTCTCGAACACTGAAGCTTTCTTT.

This clonotype showed up many times. This chain connects TRBV27 to TRBJ2-3, with 8 bases matching TRBD2. CDR1 and CDR2 (germline): MNHEY, SMNVEV (reference sequence). There are 15 residues in the CDR3. Trimming at V came to 6 bases and at J to 3 bases, leaving 8 bases not matched to a gene. CDR3: CASRLRSGRTDTQYF. CDR3 in DNA: TGTGCCAGCAGGCTGAGGAGCGGGAGAACAGATACGCAGTATTTT.

Many counts were recorded for this clonotype. V is TRBV20-1 and J is TRBJ1-5; D remains ambiguous. The V gene's germline CDR1 is DFQATT and CDR2 SNEGSKA (reference sequence). Trimming removed 3 bases at V and 5 bases at J, with 14 bases between. The CDR3 covers 14 residues. CDR3 bases: TGCAGTGCTAGGTTAGGGCTCGGCGATCAGCCCCAGCATTTT. Encoded protein: CSARLGLGDQPQHF.

The V gene is TRBV19, the J gene TRBJ2-1; D is perhaps TRBD1 or TRBD2 (6 bases each). Between the trimmed V and J ends, which lost 5 bases and 6 bases, there was a span of 20 bases. This CDR3 has 16 residues. CDR1 is LNHDA and CDR2 is SQIVND in the germline V gene (reference sequence). CDR3 amino acids: CASSAAGGIFTNEQFF. The CDR3 coding sequence is TGTGCCAGTAGTGCCGCCGGGGGCATTTTTACCAATGAGCAGTTCTTC.